This is a list of T cell receptor beta chains from one sample in a study of CD8+ T cells in alopecia areata. Clones were sequenced by immunoSEQ multiplex PCR, and TCRdb holds only the in-frame ones, with some missing. The table shows fewer than 250,000 clones, with 50% to 75% occurring only once. The sequencing here drew on CD4+ T cells sorted from blood, taken at week 4, from a patient treated with tofacitinib. The receptors come from a human donor with alopecia areata. CDR3s include the opening cysteine and the closing phenylalanine or tryptophan.

CDR3 protein	V gene	J gene
CASSQVRTSGVGLFF	TRBV4-1	TRBJ2-1
CASSLDYGYTF	TRBV7-9	TRBJ1-2
CASSPDREGTPFF	TRBV7-8	TRBJ1-1
CASSYPDSYGYTF	TRBV5-1	TRBJ1-2
CASSIAAGTGSLGANVLTF	TRBV19	TRBJ2-6
CASRQTGVWSPLHF	TRBV6-5	TRBJ1-6
CSAGRAGETQYF	TRBV29-1	TRBJ2-5
CASSLGQYNEQFF	TRBV5-1	TRBJ2-1
CASSLGQAYNEQFF	TRBV5-1	TRBJ2-1
CASSFGDGWTIYF	TRBV5-1	TRBJ1-3
CASSQEFQSSYEQYF	TRBV4-2	TRBJ2-7
CASSNDGGSSYNEQFF	TRBV5-6	TRBJ2-1
CASRGQGAPGYGYTF	TRBV27	TRBJ1-2
CASSPSTGGAGANVLTF	TRBV4-3	TRBJ2-6
CASRDSLSGANVLTF	TRBV5-1	TRBJ2-6
CAFPGTSRHYEQYF	TRBV4-3	TRBJ2-7
CASSRGRPVGNTIYF	TRBV13	TRBJ1-3
CASSADSFGNQPQHF	TRBV6-4	TRBJ1-5
CASSSLTSSGANVLTF	TRBV7-2	TRBJ2-6
CASSEIGVNYGYTF	TRBV2	TRBJ1-2
CASSQDPKGWDTGELFF	TRBV4-3	TRBJ2-2
CASSLLLGTARGYTIYF	TRBV11-2	TRBJ1-3
CASSLGVDRGLSFF	TRBV7-9	TRBJ1-1
CASSYSMDTQYF	TRBV6-6	TRBJ2-3
CASSPAVGRLSINEQFF	TRBV18	TRBJ2-1
CAIRTAEGYGYTF	TRBV10-3	TRBJ1-2
CAASGTVGGEQYF	TRBV30	TRBJ2-7
CASSLERVGAPGANVLTF	TRBV7-9	TRBJ2-6
CSVKGSRNTEAFF	TRBV29-1	TRBJ1-1
CASSRRTGANVLTF	TRBV5-1	TRBJ2-6
CASSLGRNNSPLHF	TRBV5-6	TRBJ1-6